The next 4 T cell receptor beta chains were all read from a single sample in a study of OX40 agonist ivuxolimab in advanced cancers. Sequenced by immunoSEQ multiplex PCR; TCRdb stores in-frame clones only, minus some. The table lists nearly 55,000 clones, roughly 86% of them singletons, with more than 1% in the top ten. The source material was CD4+ or CD8+ T cells sorted from blood, sampled in a trial of the OX40 agonist ivuxolimab. These receptors originate from an adult with an advanced solid tumor such as melanoma, head and neck, liver or kidney cancer.

In this sample, this clone turned up once. The J gene is TRBJ2-3, the V gene TRBV6-1; a weak D match, TRBD1 (6 bases). The CDR3 is 14 residues long. The ends were cut back, 6 bases at V and 6 bases at J, with 16 bases in the middle. The germline V gene has CDR1 MNHNS and CDR2 SASEGT. As DNA, the CDR3 is TGTGCCAGCAGGCCAGGAGGCCAGGGGGATACGCAGTATTTT. This sequence encodes CASRPGGQGDTQYF.

The chain is built from TRBV6-5 and TRBJ1-4; no reliable D call. Between the trimmed V and J ends, which lost 7 bases and 6 bases, there was a span of 18 bases. The germline V gene has CDR1 MNHEY and CDR2 SVGAGI. The CDR3 is 15 amino acids. The CDR3 is CASTSTAGSDEKLFF. DNA for the CDR3: TGTGCCAGCACTTCGACCGCGGGTTCGGATGAAAAACTGTTTTTT.

The V call is TRBV6-6, the J call TRBJ2-3, with a possible D match to TRBD2 (6 bases). V shed 8 bases and J shed 4 bases, with 13 bases lying between them. This CDR3 comprises 13 residues. Germline V gene sequence: CDR1 MNHNY, CDR2 SVGAGI (reference sequence). In nucleotides, the CDR3 is TGTGCCAGCTGCCAGAGGGAGGCAGATACGCAGTATTTT. It is translated as CASCQREADTQYF.

This chain links TRBV7-2 with TRBJ1-6; 10 bases agree with TRBD1. V trimming: 5 bases; J trimming: 7 bases; junction bases outside the gene matches: 5. Germline V gene lookup returns CDR1 SGHTA and CDR2 FQGNSA. The CDR3 contains 15 residues. CDR3 protein: CASSRRGQGNSPLHF. Written as DNA, the CDR3 is TGTGCCAGCAGCCGCCGGGGACAGGGGAATTCACCCCTCCACTTT.